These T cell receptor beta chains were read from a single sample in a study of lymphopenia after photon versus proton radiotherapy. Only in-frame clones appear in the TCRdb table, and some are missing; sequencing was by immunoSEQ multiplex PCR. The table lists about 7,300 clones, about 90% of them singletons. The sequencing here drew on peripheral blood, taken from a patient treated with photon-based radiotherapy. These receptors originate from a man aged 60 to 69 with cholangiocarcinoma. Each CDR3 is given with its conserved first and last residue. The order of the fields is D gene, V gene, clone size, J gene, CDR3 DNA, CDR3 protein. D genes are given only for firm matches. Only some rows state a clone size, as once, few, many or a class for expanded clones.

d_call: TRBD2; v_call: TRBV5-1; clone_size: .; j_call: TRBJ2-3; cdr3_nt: TGCGCCAGCAGCTTGCTCGCGGGGGGGCCGGTAGATACGCAGTATTTT; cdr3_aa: CASSLLAGGPVDTQYF
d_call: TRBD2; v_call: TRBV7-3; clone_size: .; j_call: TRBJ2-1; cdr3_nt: TGTGCCAGCAGCGATACTAGCGGGCCTTACAATGAGCAGTTCTTC; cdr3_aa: CASSDTSGPYNEQFF
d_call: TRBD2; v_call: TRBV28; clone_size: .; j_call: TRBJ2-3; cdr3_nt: TGTGCCAGCAGTTTAAAACTCCGGGACTACGACACAGATACGCAGTATTTT; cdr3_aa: CASSLKLRDYDTDTQYF
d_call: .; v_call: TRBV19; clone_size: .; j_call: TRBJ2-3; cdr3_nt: TGTGCCAGTAGTACCAGACAGGGTTGGGAGGGCCTATATTTT; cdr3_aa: CASSTRQGWEGLYF
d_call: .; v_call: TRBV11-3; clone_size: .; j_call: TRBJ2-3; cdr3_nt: TGTGCCAGCAGTCCAGACAGAAGCACAGATACGCAGTATTTT; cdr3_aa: CASSPDRSTDTQYF
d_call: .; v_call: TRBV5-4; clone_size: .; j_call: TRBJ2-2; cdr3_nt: TGTGCCAGCAGCTTGGACCTCCCTTGGAACACCGGGGAGCTGTTTTTT; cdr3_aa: CASSLDLPWNTGELFF
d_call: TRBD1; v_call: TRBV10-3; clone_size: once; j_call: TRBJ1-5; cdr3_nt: TGTGCCATCAGTGAGTCAAGGGGGACAGGGGACAATCAGCCCCAGCATTTT; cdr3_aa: CAISESRGTGDNQPQHF
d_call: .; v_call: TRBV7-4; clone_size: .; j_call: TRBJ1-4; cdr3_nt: TGTGCCAGCAGCTCCCATAGAGCGGGGGCCGGTAATGAAAAACTGTTTTTT; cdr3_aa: CASSSHRAGAGNEKLFF
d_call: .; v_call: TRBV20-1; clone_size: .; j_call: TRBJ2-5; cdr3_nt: TGCAGTGCCCAAGTTGAGGAGACCCAGTACTTC; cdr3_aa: CSAQVEETQYF
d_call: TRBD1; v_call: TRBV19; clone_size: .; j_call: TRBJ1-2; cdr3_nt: TGTGCCAGTACCAAGGGACAGGTCAACTATGGCTACACCTTC; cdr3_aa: CASTKGQVNYGYTF
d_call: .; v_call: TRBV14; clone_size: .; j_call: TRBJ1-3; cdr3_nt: TGTGCCAGCAGCCAAACCAGGCTGAGCATATATTTT; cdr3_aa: CASSQTRLSIYF
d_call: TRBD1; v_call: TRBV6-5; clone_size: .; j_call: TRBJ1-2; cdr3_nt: TGTGCCAGCAGTTTACGGGACAGGGGGCTCTATGGCTACACCTTC; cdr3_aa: CASSLRDRGLYGYTF
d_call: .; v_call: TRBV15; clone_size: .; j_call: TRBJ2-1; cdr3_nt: TGTGCCACCAGCAGATTTAGACCGGGACAAGCATACAATGAGCAGTTCTTC; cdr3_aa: CATSRFRPGQAYNEQFF
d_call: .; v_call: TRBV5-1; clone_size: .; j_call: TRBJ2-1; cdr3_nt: TGCGCCAGCAGCTTGGGGGACTCCTCCTACAATGAGCAGTTCTTC; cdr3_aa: CASSLGDSSYNEQFF
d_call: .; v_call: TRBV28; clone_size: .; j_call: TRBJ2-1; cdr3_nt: TGTGCCAGCAGTTTGGTGGGAGTGGCGAATGAGCAGTTCTTC; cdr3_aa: CASSLVGVANEQFF
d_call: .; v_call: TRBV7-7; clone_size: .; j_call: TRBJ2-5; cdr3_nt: TGTGCCAGCAGCTTCGAATACCAAGAGACCCAGTACTTC; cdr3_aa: CASSFEYQETQYF
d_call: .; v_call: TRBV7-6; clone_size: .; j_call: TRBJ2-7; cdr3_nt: TGTGCCAGCAGCTTATTCGGCAGCTACGAGCAGTACTTC; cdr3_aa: CASSLFGSYEQYF
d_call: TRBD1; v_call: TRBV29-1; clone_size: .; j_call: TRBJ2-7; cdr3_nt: TGCAGCGTCTGGGACAGATCCTACGAGCAGTACTTC; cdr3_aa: CSVWDRSYEQYF
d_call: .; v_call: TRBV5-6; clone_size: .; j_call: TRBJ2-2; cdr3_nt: TGTGCCAGCAGCCTTGGCTCAGGAGGCACCGGGGAGCTGTTTTTT; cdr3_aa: CASSLGSGGTGELFF
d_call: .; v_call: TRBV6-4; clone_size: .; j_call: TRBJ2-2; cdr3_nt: TGTGCCAGCAGGCCGGGCGGGAACACCGGGGAGCTGTTTTTT; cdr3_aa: CASRPGGNTGELFF
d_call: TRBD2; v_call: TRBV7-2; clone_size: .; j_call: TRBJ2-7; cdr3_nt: TGTGCCAGCAGCTTAACCAGCGGGAGCTACGAGCAGTACTTC; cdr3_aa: CASSLTSGSYEQYF
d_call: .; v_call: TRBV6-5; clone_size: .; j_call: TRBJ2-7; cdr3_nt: TGTGCCAGCAGGGAGCAGGGAAACTACGAGCAGTACTTC; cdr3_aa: CASREQGNYEQYF
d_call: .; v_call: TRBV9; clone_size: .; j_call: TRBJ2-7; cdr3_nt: TGTGCCAGCAGCGTAGGTCAGTCCTACGAGCAGTACTTC; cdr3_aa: CASSVGQSYEQYF
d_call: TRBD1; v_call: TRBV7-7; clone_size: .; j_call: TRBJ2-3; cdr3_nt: TGTGCTAGCAGCAGGGGGACCGCTAGCACAGATACGCAGTATTTT; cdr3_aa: CASSRGTASTDTQYF
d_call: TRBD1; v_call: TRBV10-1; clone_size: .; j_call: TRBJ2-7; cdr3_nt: TGCGCCAGCAGCAACAGGGGGCTCGACGAGCAGTACTTC; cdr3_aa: CASSNRGLDEQYF
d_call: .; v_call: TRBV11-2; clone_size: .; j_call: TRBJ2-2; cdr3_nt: TGTGCCAGCAGCTTAGAGCGGGGAACCGGGGAGCTGTTTTTT; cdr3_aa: CASSLERGTGELFF